One sample yielded the 8 T cell receptor beta chains listed below, sequenced in a study of T cells in narcolepsy. The protocol was immunoSEQ multiplex PCR, while the TCRdb copy is restricted to in-frame clones and leaves out a portion. This sample carries 30,000 to 40,000 clones, 75% to 90% of them seen once, and the ten largest clones take around 0.83%. Sequences were obtained from CD45RA- memory CD4+ T cells from PBMCs. The receptors come from a human donor with narcolepsy.

The chain uses TRBV27 and TRBJ1-2; 9 bases fit TRBD1. From germline, CDR1 is MNHEY and CDR2 SMNVEV (reference sequence). There are 18 residues in the CDR3. With 7 bases clipped from V and 1 base from J, the junction kept 16 bases outside the gene matches. CDR3 sequence (DNA): TGTGCCAGCACTAGCCGGGACAGGGCTCGGGTCGGTAACTATGGCTACACCTTC. It translates to CASTSRDRARVGNYGYTF.

J is TRBJ2-5 and V is TRBV27, with no clear D. The V gene's germline CDR1 is MNHEY and CDR2 SMNVEV (reference sequence). The CDR3 consists of 14 residues. The V end was cut by 2 bases, the J end by 7 bases, with 14 bases between. Here the CDR3 reads CASSLNPWMGTQYF. The CDR3, as DNA: TGTGCCAGCAGTTTAAATCCCTGGATGGGGACCCAGTACTTC.

The chain joins TRBV11-3 to TRBJ2-5; D is ambiguous. The last part of the DNA fits TRBJ2-7 better; the J call may be wrong. CDR3 size: 14 residues. Germline-derived CDR1 and CDR2 are SGHNT and YENEEA. DNA of the CDR3: TGTGCCAGCAGCTTAGCCAGGAGCTCCTACGAGCAGTACTTC. It encodes CASSLARSSYEQYF.

The genes are TRBV29-1 and TRBJ1-5; 8 positions agree with TRBD1. The CDR3 totals 14 residues. Germline trimming cut 4 bases from V and 5 bases from J; bases unmatched to any gene: 7. Germline loops: CDR1 SQVTM, CDR2 ANQGSEA. CDR3 bases: TGCAGCGTTGGGACAGGGAGTTTGGATCAGCCCCAGCATTTT. This codes for CSVGTGSLDQPQHF.

This clone has a handful of counts. This chain connects TRBV7-2 to TRBJ2-3; tentative D call: TRBD2 (6 bases). The CDR3 runs to 15 residues. The germline gives CDR1 SGHTA, CDR2 FQGNSA. Between the trimmed V and J ends, which lost 1 base and 4 bases, there was a span of 12 bases. The DNA for the CDR3 is TGTGCCAGCAGCTTAGTCCTGGGAGGTTCAGATACGCAGTATTTT. It translates to CASSLVLGGSDTQYF.

The chain employs TRBV5-1 and TRBJ1-4; D is perhaps TRBD1 (6 bases). V lost 4 bases, J lost 13 bases, and 14 bases lay in between. The CDR3 extends over 12 amino acids. Germline V CDR1 and CDR2: SGHRS, YFSETQ. The CDR3 here is CASSPDRNGLFF. The CDR3 DNA sequence: TGCGCCAGCAGCCCTGACAGGAACGGACTGTTTTTT.

The chain employs TRBV2 and TRBJ1-6; tentatively, D is TRBD1 (5 bases). The V gene lost 4 bases and the J gene lost 4 bases, with 17 bases spanning the gap. Germline values: CDR1 SNHLY, CDR2 FYNNEI. There are 17 residues in the CDR3. DNA of the CDR3: TGTGCCAGCAGTGCCGACTTGAGAGGGGCTTATAATTCACCCCTCCACTTT. This sequence encodes CASSADLRGAYNSPLHF.

With regard to this clone: This sample also contains other DNA sequences that code for the same CDR3. The chain couples TRBV28 to TRBJ2-5; 11 positions match TRBD2. This CDR3 has 15 residues. V lost 4 bases, J lost 1 base, and 2 bases stayed unmatched. The germline V gene encodes CDR1 MDHEN and CDR2 SYDVKM. In DNA form, the CDR3 reads TGTGCCAGCAGTTCCCTAGCGGGAGGCCAAGAGACCCAGTACTTC. This codes for CASSSLAGGQETQYF.